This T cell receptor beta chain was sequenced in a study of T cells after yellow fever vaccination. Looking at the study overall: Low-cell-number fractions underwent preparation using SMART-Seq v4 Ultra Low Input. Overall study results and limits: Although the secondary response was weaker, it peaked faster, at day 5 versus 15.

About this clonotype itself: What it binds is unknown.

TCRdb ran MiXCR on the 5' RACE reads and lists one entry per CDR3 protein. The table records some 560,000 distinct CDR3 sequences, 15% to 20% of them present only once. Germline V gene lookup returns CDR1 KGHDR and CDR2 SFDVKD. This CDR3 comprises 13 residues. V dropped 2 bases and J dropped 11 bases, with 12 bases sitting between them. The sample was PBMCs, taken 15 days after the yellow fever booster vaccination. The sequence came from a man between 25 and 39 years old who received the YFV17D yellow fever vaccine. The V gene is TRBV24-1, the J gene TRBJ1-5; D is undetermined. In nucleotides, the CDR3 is TGTGCCACCAGTGATTCTGGTTACGAAACCCAGCATTTT. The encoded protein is CATSDSGYETQHF.